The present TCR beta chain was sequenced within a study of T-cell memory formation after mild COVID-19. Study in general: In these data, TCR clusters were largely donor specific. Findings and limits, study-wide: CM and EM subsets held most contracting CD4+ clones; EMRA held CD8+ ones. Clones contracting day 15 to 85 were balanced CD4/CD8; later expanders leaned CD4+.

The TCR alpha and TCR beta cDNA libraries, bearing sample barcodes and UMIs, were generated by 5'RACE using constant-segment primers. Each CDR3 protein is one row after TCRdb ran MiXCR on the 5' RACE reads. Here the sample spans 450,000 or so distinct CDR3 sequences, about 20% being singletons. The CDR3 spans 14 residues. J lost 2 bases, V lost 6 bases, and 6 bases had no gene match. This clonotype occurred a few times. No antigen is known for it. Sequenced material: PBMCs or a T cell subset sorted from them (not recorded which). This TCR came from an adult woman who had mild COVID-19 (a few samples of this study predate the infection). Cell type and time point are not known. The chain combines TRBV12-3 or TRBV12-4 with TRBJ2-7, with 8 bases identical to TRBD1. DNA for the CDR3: TGTGCCAGCAGATACGCCAGGGGGCCCTACGAGCAGTACTTC. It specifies CASRYARGPYEQYF.